The entry that follows covers one T cell receptor beta chain sequence. The antigen is not known. The data were taken from a study of CD8 T cells in Susac syndrome. Study in general: Roughly 6 sequenced Susac syndrome patients had clinically active disease, while 8 or 9 were in remission. Regarding the study as a whole: Clonal expansion was present among Susac CD8+ cells. This expansion reached its peak in TEMRA cells and in active patients.

From germline, CDR1 is SGHRS and CDR2 YFSETQ. V shed 2 bases and J 6 bases; nucleotides not matched to a gene: 5. The CDR3 has 13 amino acids. It was with random hexamers that about 0.45 to 1 ug RNA was reverse transcribed. With immunoSEQ multiplex PCR, TCR beta CDR3 was amplified across 54 Vbeta and 13 Jbeta. TCRdb fed the immunoSEQ multiplex PCR reads into MiXCR, producing one record per CDR3 protein. The repertoire holds roughly 150,000 distinct CDR3 sequences, with 85% to 95% as singletons. The TEMRA cells underwent FACS enrichment, while the CD8+ and CD4+ T cells underwent negative isolation. The source is a human donor with Susac syndrome. The sequencing sample was made of CD8+ T cells from PBMCs. J is TRBJ2-7 and V is TRBV5-1, with 7 bases matching TRBD1. CDR3 sequence: CASSFTGEGEQYF. CDR3 sequence (DNA): TGCGCCAGCAGCTTTACAGGGGAAGGCGAGCAGTACTTC.